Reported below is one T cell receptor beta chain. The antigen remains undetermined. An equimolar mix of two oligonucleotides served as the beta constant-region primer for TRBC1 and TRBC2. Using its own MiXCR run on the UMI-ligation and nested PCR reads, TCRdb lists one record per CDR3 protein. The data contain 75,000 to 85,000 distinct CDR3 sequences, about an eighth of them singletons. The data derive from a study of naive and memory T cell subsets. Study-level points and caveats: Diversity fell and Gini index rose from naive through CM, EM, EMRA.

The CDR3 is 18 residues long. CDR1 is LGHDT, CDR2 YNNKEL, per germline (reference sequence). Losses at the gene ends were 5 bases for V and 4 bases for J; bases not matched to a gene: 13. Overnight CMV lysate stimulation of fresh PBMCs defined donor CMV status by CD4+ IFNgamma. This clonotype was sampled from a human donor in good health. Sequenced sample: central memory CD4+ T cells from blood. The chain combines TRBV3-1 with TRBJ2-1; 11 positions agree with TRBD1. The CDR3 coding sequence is TGTGCCAGCAGCACCCGGGACAGGGGGAATATTTTTTACAATGAGCAGTTCTTC. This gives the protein CASSTRDRGNIFYNEQFF.